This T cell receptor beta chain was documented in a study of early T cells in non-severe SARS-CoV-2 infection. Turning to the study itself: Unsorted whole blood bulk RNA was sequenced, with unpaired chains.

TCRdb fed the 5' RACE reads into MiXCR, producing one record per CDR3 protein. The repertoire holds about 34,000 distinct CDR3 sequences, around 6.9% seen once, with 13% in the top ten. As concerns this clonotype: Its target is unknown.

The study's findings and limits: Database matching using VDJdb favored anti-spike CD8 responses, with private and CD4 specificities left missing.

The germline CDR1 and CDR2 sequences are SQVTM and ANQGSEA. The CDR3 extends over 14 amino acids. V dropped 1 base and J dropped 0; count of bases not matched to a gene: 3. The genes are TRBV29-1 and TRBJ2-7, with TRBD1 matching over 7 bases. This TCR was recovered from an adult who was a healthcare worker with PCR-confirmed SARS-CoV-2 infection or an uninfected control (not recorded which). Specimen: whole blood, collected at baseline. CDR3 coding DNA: TGCAGCGTTGAAGGGGGACAGAGCTCCTACGAGCAGTACTTC. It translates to CSVEGGQSSYEQYF.